These 24 T cell receptor beta chains came from one sample sequenced in a study of T cell responses to AZD1222 COVID-19 vaccine. Repertoires were generated with immunoSEQ multiplex PCR, while TCRdb's copy carries only in-frame clones and drops some. The sample has roughly 100,000 clones, approximately 90% seen once; the top ten hold around 1.6%. Material: peripheral blood, obtained on day 0 of AZD1222 vaccination. These TCRs come from an adult in good health.

The rearrangement joins TRBV28 to TRBJ1-6; D unresolved. This CDR3 spans 14 amino acids. Germline CDR1 is MDHEN and CDR2 is SYDVKM. Deletions cut 2 bases from V and 6 bases from J, with 8 bases between. The CDR3 reads CASSLAQTNSPLHF. The CDR3 bases are TGTGCCAGCAGTTTAGCACAGACTAATTCACCCCTCCACTTT.

As regards this clone: The sample contains more than one DNA sequence encoding this CDR3. The gene calls are TRBV28 and TRBJ2-7; possible D gene TRBD1, 5 bases. Germline values: CDR1 MDHEN, CDR2 SYDVKM. The CDR3 extends over 13 amino acids. Trimming pared 2 bases from V and 3 bases from J, leaving 8 bases between. The CDR3 protein is CASSLGRDYEQYF. CDR3 nucleotide sequence: TGTGCCAGCAGTTTAGGCAGGGACTACGAGCAGTACTTC.

The gene calls are TRBV28 and TRBJ1-4, with 9 bases that match TRBD1. This CDR3 has 15 residues. The germline V gene encodes CDR1 MDHEN and CDR2 SYDVKM. V trimming: 4 bases; J trimming: 10 bases; junction bases outside the gene matches: 10. CDR3 sequence: CASSSSGTGSVKLFF. Here the CDR3 DNA reads TGTGCCAGCAGTTCATCCGGGACAGGGTCGGTAAAACTGTTTTTT.

This chain joins TRBV11-2 and TRBJ2-7; D is tentatively TRBD1 or TRBD2 (5 bases each). V was clipped by 5 bases and J by 3 bases, with 14 bases between them. The germline CDR1 and CDR2 sequences are SGHAT and FQNNGV. The CDR3 totals 14 residues. The CDR3 DNA follows: TGTGCCAGCAGCCCCTCCGGGGCCTTCTACGAGCAGTACTTC. Its protein product is CASSPSGAFYEQYF.

This clone was recorded only once. V usage is TRBV5-1 and J usage is TRBJ2-3; unclear D gene. Germline V gene sequence: CDR1 SGHRS, CDR2 YFSETQ. Deletions cut 0 bases from V and 1 base from J, with 6 bases between. The CDR3 length is 14 residues. CDR3 in DNA: TGCGCCAGCAGCTTGGACCGACGCACAGATACGCAGTATTTT. Protein product: CASSLDRRTDTQYF.

The genes are TRBV19 and TRBJ1-3, with a possible D match to TRBD1 (5 bases). The CDR3 runs to 16 residues. V was trimmed by 3 bases and J by 1 base, leaving 13 bases between them. Germline V gives CDR1 LNHDA, CDR2 SQIVND (reference sequence). This chain's CDR3 is CASSIRGQPSGNTIYF. The CDR3 DNA reads TGTGCCAGTAGTATCCGGGGCCAGCCGTCTGGAAACACCATATATTTT. Supplemented by reference TRBV19 and TRBJ1-3, the full variable domain reads DGGITQSPKYLFRKEGQNVTLSCEQNLNHDAMYWYRQDPGQGLRLIYYSQIVNDFQKGDIAEGYSVSREKKESFPLTVTSAQKNPTAFYLCASSIRGQPSGNTIYFGEGSWLTVV.

The CDR3 nucleotides read TGTGCCAGCAGCCAAGGCGGGGGCTCCTACGAGCAGTACTTC. Its translation: CASSQGGGSYEQYF. The chain combines TRBV4-2 with TRBJ2-7; 7 bases map to TRBD2. The CDR3 runs to 14 residues. V was clipped by 1 base and J by 0 bases; unmatched bases: 0. CDR1 and CDR2 from the germline V gene are LGHNA and YNFKEQ.

The chain is built from TRBV29-1 and TRBJ2-7; D might be TRBD1 (5 bases). Between the trimmed V and J ends, which lost 2 bases and 5 bases, there was a span of 13 bases. Germline lookup yields CDR1 SQVTM and CDR2 ANQGSEA. The CDR3 totals 13 residues. CDR3 region: CSVETGASDEQYF. The CDR3 DNA reads TGCAGCGTTGAAACAGGAGCTTCTGACGAGCAGTACTTC.

There are a few counts of this clone. V gene TRBV5-5 combines with J gene TRBJ1-3; the D is unclear. The V end lost 1 base, the J end lost 2 bases, and 4 bases lay between the germline ends. This CDR3 comprises 13 residues. From germline, CDR1 is SGHKS and CDR2 YYEKEE (reference sequence). The CDR3 reads CASSLMPGNTIYF. The CDR3 DNA reads TGTGCCAGCAGCTTGATGCCTGGAAACACCATATATTTT.

V gene TRBV12-3 or TRBV12-4 combines with J gene TRBJ1-1; D remains ambiguous. The CDR3 is 12 amino acids. Trimming pared 2 bases from V and 5 bases from J, leaving 6 bases between. In DNA form, the CDR3 reads TGTGCCAGCAGTTTATGGAGGACTGAAGCTTTCTTT. Amino acids: CASSLWRTEAFF.

The chain links TRBV29-1 to TRBJ1-4; 7 nucleotides agree with TRBD1. Trimming took 2 bases from V and 6 from J; bases not matched to a gene: 6. The V gene's germline CDR1 is SQVTM and CDR2 ANQGSEA. This CDR3 has 14 residues. The CDR3 DNA is TGCAGCGTTGAACGACAGGGAACGGATGAAAAACTGTTTTTT. Its translation: CSVERQGTDEKLFF.

This chain uses TRBV27 with TRBJ1-5; tentatively, D is TRBD1 (5 bases). The germline V gene encodes CDR1 MNHEY and CDR2 SMNVEV (reference sequence). The V end lost 6 bases, the J end lost 1 base, and 10 bases lay between the germline ends. The CDR3 contains 14 residues. The CDR3 sequence is CASRGWGSNQPQHF. CDR3 bases: TGTGCCAGCAGGGGCTGGGGGAGCAATCAGCCCCAGCATTTT.

The chain carries TRBV24-1 and TRBJ1-5; 8 bases agree with TRBD1. In germline, CDR1 is KGHDR, CDR2 SFDVKD. CDR3 length: 15 residues. With V trimmed by 4 bases and J by 5 bases, 6 bases remained unmatched. The CDR3 region is CATSDPTGADQPQHF. In DNA, the CDR3 is TGTGCCACCAGTGACCCGACAGGGGCCGATCAGCCCCAGCATTTT.

The rearrangement links TRBV6-1 to TRBJ1-5; no definite D call. Germline CDR1 MNHNS, CDR2 SASEGT. Trimming took off 1 base at V and 2 bases at J, with 6 bases between the two ends. This CDR3 spans 14 amino acids. Here the CDR3 DNA reads TGTGCCAGCAGTGAAGGATGGGGCAATCAGCCCCAGCATTTT. The encoded protein is CASSEGWGNQPQHF.

The chain links TRBV29-1 to TRBJ2-7; TRBD1 matches at 7 bases. V lost 5 bases, J lost 4 bases, and 11 bases stayed unmatched. From germline, CDR1 is SQVTM and CDR2 ANQGSEA. The CDR3 consists of 14 residues. Here the CDR3 reads CSVRDSPKPYEQYF. CDR3 DNA sequence: TGCAGCGTTAGGGACAGCCCCAAACCTTACGAGCAGTACTTC.

The rearrangement joins TRBV7-9 to TRBJ2-5; D not certain. The germline V and J ends were trimmed by 3 bases and 2 bases, with 13 bases remaining between them. The germline V gene encodes CDR1 SEHNR and CDR2 FQNEAQ (reference sequence). The CDR3 consists of 15 residues. The CDR3 loop reads CASSFPAGVQETQYF. CDR3 nucleotides: TGTGCCAGCAGCTTCCCGGCCGGCGTTCAAGAGACCCAGTACTTC.

The rearrangement uses TRBV6-4 and TRBJ1-2, with 9 positions matching TRBD1. The CDR3 has 14 residues. Germline V CDR1 and CDR2: MRHNA, SNTAGT. V lost 6 bases and J lost 2; bases outside the gene matches: 4. This CDR3 is CASRPGTGNYGYTF. As DNA, the CDR3 is TGTGCCAGCAGACCCGGGACAGGGAACTATGGCTACACCTTC.

The chain carries TRBV7-3 and TRBJ2-7, with D perhaps matching TRBD1 (6 bases). Trimming pared 1 base from V and 2 bases from J, leaving 6 bases between. The germline V gene has CDR1 SGHTA and CDR2 FQGTGA. The CDR3 extends over 13 amino acids. CDR3 amino acids: CASSLKGAYEQYF. CDR3 DNA sequence: TGTGCCAGCAGCTTAAAGGGGGCCTACGAGCAGTACTTC.

CDR3 amino acids: CASSLAGDRANEAFF. DNA of the CDR3: TGTGCCAGCAGCTTAGCAGGGGACAGGGCGAATGAAGCTTTCTTT. This chain joins TRBV7-6 and TRBJ1-1, with 9 bases fitting TRBD1. Germline CDR1 and CDR2: SGHVS and FNYEAQ. V dropped 0 bases and J dropped 7; count of bases not matched to a gene: 6. The CDR3 loop spans 15 amino acids.

This rearrangement joins TRBV5-5 to TRBJ2-2, with 8 bases matching TRBD2. The junction had 4 bases not matched to a gene; V was cut back by 1 base and J by 5 bases. Germline loops: CDR1 SGHKS, CDR2 YYEKEE (reference sequence). CDR3 length equals 15 residues. The DNA of the CDR3 is TGTGCCAGCAGCTTGCAACTAGCGGTTACCGGGGAGCTGTTTTTT. It translates to CASSLQLAVTGELFF.

The chain uses TRBV7-2 and TRBJ1-2, with 10 positions matching TRBD1. Trimming at V came to 2 bases and at J to 8 bases, leaving 8 bases not matched to a gene. Germline V lookup: CDR1 SGHTA, CDR2 FQGNSA. The CDR3 sequence is 15 residues long. In nucleotides, the CDR3 is TGTGCCAGCAGCTTAACCGGGACAGGGGAAAACGGCTACACCTTC. Translating it yields CASSLTGTGENGYTF.

This chain links TRBV11-1 with TRBJ2-7, with 8 bases identical to TRBD1. Germline-derived CDR1 and CDR2 are SGHAT and FQDESV (reference sequence). Trimming at V came to 4 bases and at J to 10 bases, leaving 12 bases not matched to a gene. The CDR3 contains 14 residues. The CDR3 loop reads CASSSLAQGAKQYF. In DNA, the CDR3 is TGTGCCAGCAGCTCCTTGGCGCAGGGGGCCAAACAGTACTTC.

The chain links TRBV5-4 to TRBJ2-5; D might be TRBD2 (6 bases). The CDR3 has 17 residues. Trimming removed 4 bases from V and 10 bases from J, with 29 bases in between. Looked up from germline, CDR1 is SGHNT and CDR2 is YYREEE (reference sequence). CDR3 residues: CASSPGGSGPVTIGQYF. As DNA, the CDR3 is TGTGCCAGCAGCCCCGGGGGTAGCGGCCCGGTTACAATTGGCCAGTACTTC.

This clone was detected once. The chain uses TRBV10-3 and TRBJ1-1, with 9 bases fitting TRBD1. CDR1 and CDR2 (germline): ENHRY, SYGVKD. The CDR3 covers 14 residues. The J segment lost 3 bases and the V segment lost 6 bases, leaving 5 bases of the junction unmatched. The DNA of the CDR3 is TGTGCCATCAGGCAGACAGGGGGGGACACTGAAGCTTTCTTT. Translating gives CAIRQTGGDTEAFF.